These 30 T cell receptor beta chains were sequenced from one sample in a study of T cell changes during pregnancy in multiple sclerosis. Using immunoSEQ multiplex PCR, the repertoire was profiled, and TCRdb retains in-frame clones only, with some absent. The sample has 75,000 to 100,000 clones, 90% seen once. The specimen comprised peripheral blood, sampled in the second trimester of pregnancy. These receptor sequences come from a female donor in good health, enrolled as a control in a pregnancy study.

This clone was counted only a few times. The CDR3 is CASLTGWGAEAFF. The CDR3 DNA reads as TGTGCCAGCTTGACGGGCTGGGGGGCTGAAGCTTTCTTT. This sequence joins TRBV6-1 and TRBJ1-1, with a tentative D call TRBD1 (5 bases). The germline CDR1 and CDR2 sequences are MNHNS and SASEGT. Deletions cut 8 bases from V and 6 bases from J, with 16 bases between. There are 13 residues in the CDR3.

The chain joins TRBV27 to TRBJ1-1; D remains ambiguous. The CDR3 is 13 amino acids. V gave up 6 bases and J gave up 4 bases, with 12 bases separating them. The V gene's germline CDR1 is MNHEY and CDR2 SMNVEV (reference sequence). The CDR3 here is CASSENFSTEAFF. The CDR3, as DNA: TGTGCCAGCAGCGAGAATTTTAGCACTGAAGCTTTCTTT.

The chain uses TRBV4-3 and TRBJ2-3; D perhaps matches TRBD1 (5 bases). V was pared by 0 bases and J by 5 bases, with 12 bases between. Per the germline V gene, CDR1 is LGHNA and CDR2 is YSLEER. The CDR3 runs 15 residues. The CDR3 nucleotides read TGCGCCAGCAGCCAAGATCCGCAGGGCAGAGATACGCAGTATTTT. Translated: CASSQDPQGRDTQYF.

CDR3 in DNA: TGTGCCAGCAGTTACTCGGCAGGGGTTAACTATGGCTACACCTTC. Translation gives CASSYSAGVNYGYTF. J is TRBJ1-2 and V is TRBV6-6, with D possibly being TRBD1 (6 bases). The germline V gene has CDR1 MNHNY and CDR2 SVGAGI (reference sequence). The CDR3 runs 15 residues. The V and J ends lost 0 bases and 1 base respectively, with 9 bases between them.

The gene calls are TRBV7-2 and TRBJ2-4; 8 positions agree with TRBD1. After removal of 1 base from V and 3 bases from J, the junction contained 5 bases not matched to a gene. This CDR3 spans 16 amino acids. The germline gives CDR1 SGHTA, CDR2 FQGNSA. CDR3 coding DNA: TGTGCCAGCAGCTTAGTAGGAACAGGGGGCAAAAACATTCAGTACTTC. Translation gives CASSLVGTGGKNIQYF.

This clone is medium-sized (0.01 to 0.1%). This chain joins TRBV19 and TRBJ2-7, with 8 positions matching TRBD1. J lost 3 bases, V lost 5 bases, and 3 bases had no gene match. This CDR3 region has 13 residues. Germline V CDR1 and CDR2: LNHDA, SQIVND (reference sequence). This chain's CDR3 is CASSAGGIYEQYF. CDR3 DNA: TGTGCCAGTAGTGCAGGGGGCATCTACGAGCAGTACTTC. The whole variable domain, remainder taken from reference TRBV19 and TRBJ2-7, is DGGITQSPKYLFRKEGQNVTLSCEQNLNHDAMYWYRQDPGQGLRLIYYSQIVNDFQKGDIAEGYSVSREKKESFPLTVTSAQKNPTAFYLCASSAGGIYEQYFGPGTRLTVT.

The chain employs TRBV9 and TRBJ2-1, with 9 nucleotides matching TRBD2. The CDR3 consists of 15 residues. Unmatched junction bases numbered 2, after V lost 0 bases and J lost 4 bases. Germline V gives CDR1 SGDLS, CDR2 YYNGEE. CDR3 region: CASSVGLAGYNEQFF. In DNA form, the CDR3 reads TGTGCCAGCAGCGTAGGGCTAGCGGGATACAATGAGCAGTTCTTC.

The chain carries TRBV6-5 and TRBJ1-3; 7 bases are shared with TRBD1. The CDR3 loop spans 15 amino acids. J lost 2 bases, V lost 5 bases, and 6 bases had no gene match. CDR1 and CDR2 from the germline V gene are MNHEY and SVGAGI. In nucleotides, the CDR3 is TGTGCCAGCAGTCCACAGGGGAGCACTGGAAACACCATATATTTT. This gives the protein CASSPQGSTGNTIYF.

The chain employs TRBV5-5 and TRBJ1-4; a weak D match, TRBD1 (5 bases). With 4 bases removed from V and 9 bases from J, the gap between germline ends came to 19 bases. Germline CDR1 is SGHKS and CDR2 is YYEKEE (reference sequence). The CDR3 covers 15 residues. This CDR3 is CASSPRADSGKKLFF. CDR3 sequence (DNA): TGTGCCAGCAGCCCTCGGGCCGACTCAGGGAAAAAACTGTTTTTT.

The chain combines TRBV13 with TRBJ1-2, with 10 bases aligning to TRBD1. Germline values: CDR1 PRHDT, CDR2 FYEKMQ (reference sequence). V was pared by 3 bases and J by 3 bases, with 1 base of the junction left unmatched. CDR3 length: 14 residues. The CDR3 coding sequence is TGTGCCAGCAGCTTGGGGACAGGGGACTATGGCTACACCTTC. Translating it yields CASSLGTGDYGYTF.

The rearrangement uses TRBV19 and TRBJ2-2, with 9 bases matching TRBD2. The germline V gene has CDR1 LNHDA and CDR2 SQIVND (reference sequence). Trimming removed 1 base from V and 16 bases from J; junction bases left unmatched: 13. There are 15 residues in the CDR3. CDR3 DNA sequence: TGTGCCAGTAGTATAGGGATGACTAGCGGAATGTGGACGTTTTTT. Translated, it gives CASSIGMTSGMWTFF.

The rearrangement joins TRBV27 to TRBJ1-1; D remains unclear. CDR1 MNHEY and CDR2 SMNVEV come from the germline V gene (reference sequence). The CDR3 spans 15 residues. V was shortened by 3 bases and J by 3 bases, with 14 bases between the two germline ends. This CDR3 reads CASSFFPGLDTEAFF. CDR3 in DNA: TGTGCCAGCAGTTTCTTTCCGGGGTTGGACACTGAAGCTTTCTTT.

In DNA form, the CDR3 reads TGTGCCAGCAGCTTAGACAGAAACTCATATAATTCACCCCTCCACTTT. Translating it yields CASSLDRNSYNSPLHF. The J gene is TRBJ1-6, the V gene TRBV7-2; no reliable D call. The CDR3 is 16 amino acids. The germline gives CDR1 SGHTA, CDR2 FQGNSA. V was cut by 1 base and J by 4 bases, with 11 bases left in between.

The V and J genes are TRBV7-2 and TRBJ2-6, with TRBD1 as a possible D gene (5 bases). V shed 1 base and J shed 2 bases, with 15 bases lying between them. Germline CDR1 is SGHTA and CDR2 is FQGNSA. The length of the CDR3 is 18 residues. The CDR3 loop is CASSLGVAGLTGANVLTF. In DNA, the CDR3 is TGTGCCAGCAGCTTAGGGGTGGCAGGGTTAACTGGGGCCAACGTCCTGACTTTC.

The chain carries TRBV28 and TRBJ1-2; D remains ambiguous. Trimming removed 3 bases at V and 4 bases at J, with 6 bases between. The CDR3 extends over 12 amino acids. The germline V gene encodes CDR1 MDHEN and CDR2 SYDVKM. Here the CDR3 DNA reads TGTGCCAGCAGTTTGCGGGCCTATGGCTACACCTTC. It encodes CASSLRAYGYTF.

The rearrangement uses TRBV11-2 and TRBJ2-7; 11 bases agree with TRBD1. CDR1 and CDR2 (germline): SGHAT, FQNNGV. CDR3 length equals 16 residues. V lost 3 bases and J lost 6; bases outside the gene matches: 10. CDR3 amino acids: CASSLGPRTGGREQYF. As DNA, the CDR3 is TGTGCCAGCAGCTTGGGACCTCGGACAGGGGGCCGCGAGCAGTACTTC.

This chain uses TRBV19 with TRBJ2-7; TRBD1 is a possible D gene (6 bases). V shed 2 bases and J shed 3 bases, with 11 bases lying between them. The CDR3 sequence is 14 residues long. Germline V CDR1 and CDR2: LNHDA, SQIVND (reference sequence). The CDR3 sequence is CASSITGRDYEQYF. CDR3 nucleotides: TGTGCCAGTAGTATAACAGGGAGAGACTACGAGCAGTACTTC. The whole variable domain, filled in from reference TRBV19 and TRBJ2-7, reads DGGITQSPKYLFRKEGQNVTLSCEQNLNHDAMYWYRQDPGQGLRLIYYSQIVNDFQKGDIAEGYSVSREKKESFPLTVTSAQKNPTAFYLCASSITGRDYEQYFGPGTRLTVT.

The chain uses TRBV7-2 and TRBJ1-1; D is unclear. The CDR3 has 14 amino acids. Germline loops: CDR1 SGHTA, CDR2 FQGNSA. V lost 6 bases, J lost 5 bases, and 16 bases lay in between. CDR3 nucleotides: TGTGCCAGCAGGCCGGACCGTTGGAGGACTGAAGCTTTCTTT. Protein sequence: CASRPDRWRTEAFF.

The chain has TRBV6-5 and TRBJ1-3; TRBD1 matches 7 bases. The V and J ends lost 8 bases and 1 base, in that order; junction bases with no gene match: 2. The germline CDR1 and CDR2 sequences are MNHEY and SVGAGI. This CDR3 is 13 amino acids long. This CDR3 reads CASLTGSGNTIYF. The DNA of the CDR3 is TGTGCCAGCTTGACAGGGTCTGGAAACACCATATATTTT.

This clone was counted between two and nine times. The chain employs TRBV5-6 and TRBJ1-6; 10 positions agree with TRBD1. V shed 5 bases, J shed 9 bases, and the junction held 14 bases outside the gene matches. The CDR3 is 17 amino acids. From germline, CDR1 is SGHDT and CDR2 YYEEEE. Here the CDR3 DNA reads TGTGCCAGCAGTCAGAGACAGGGGGCGCGCTTAGGTTCACCCCTCCACTTT. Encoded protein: CASSQRQGARLGSPLHF. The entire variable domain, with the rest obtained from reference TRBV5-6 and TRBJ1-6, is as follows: DAGVTQSPTHLIKTRGQQVTLRCSPKSGHDTVSWYQQALGQGPQFIFQYYEEEERQRGNFPDRFSGHQFPNYSSELNVNALLLGDSALYLCASSQRQGARLGSPLHFGNGTRLTVT.

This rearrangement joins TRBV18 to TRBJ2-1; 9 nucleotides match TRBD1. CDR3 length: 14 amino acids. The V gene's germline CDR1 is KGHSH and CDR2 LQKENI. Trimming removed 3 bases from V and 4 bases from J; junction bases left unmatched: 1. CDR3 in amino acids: CASSPGQGYNEQFF. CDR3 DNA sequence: TGTGCCAGCTCACCGGGACAGGGTTACAATGAGCAGTTCTTC.

The CDR3 spells CASRSSTGGNTEAFF. The CDR3 coding sequence is TGTGCCAGCAGATCGAGTACAGGGGGGAACACTGAAGCTTTCTTT. The J gene is TRBJ1-1, the V gene TRBV5-6; 8 nucleotides align to TRBD1. V shed 5 bases, J shed 1 base, and the junction held 7 bases outside the gene matches. Per the germline V gene, CDR1 is SGHDT and CDR2 is YYEEEE. The CDR3 totals 15 residues. Drawing the rest from reference TRBV5-6 and TRBJ1-1, the complete variable domain is DAGVTQSPTHLIKTRGQQVTLRCSPKSGHDTVSWYQQALGQGPQFIFQYYEEEERQRGNFPDRFSGHQFPNYSSELNVNALLLGDSALYLCASRSSTGGNTEAFFGQGTRLTVV.

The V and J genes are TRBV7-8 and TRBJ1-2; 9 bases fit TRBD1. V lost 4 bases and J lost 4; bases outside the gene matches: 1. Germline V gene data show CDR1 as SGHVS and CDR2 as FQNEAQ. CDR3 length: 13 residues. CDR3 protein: CASSSGQGYGYTF. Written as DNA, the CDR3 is TGTGCCAGCAGCTCGGGACAGGGCTATGGCTACACCTTC.

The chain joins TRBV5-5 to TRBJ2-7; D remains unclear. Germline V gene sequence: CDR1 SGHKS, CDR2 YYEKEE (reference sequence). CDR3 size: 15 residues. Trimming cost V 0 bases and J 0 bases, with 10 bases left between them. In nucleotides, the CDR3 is TGTGCCAGCAGCTTGGGCCCCTCTAGCTCCTACGAGCAGTACTTC. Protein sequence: CASSLGPSSSYEQYF.

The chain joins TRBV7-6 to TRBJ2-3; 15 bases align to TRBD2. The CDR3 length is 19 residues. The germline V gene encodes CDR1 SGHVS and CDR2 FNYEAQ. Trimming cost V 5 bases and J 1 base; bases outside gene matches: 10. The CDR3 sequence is CASSPQRTSGRGGTDTQYF. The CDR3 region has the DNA TGTGCCAGCAGCCCCCAGCGGACTAGCGGGAGGGGCGGCACAGATACGCAGTATTTT.

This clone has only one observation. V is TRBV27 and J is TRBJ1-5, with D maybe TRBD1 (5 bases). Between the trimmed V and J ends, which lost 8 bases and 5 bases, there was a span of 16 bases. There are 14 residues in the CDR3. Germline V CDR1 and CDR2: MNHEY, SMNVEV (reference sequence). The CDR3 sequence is CASGRGGSDQPQHF. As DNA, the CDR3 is TGTGCCAGCGGCCGGGGGGGATCCGATCAGCCCCAGCATTTT.

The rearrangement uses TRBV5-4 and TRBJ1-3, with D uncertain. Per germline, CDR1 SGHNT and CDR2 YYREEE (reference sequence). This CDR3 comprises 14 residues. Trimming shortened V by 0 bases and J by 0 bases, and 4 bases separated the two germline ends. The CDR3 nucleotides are TGTGCCAGCAGCTTGGTCGGCTCTGGAAACACCATATATTTT. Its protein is CASSLVGSGNTIYF. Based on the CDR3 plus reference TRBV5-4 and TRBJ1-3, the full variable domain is ETGVTQSPTHLIKTRGQQVTLRCSSQSGHNTVSWYQQALGQGPQFIFQYYREEENGRGNFPPRFSGLQFPNYSSELNVNALELDDSALYLCASSLVGSGNTIYFGEGSWLTVV.

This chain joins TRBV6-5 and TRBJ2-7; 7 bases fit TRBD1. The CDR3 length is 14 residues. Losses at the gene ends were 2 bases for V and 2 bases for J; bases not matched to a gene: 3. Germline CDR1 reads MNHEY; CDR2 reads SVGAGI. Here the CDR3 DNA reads TGTGCCAGCAGTTACGGGACAGCAGCCTACGAGCAGTACTTC. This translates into CASSYGTAAYEQYF.

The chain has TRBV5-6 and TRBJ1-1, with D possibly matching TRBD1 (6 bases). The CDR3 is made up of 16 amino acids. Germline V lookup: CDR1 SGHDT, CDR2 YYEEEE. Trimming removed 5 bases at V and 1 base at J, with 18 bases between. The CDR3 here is CASSWGPGYKNTEAFF. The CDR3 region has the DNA TGTGCCAGCAGTTGGGGGCCAGGATATAAGAACACTGAAGCTTTCTTT.

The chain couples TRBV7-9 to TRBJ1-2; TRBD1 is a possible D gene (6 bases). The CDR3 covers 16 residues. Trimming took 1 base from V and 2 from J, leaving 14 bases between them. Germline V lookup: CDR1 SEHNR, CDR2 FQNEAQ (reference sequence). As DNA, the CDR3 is TGTGCCAGCAGCTTAGGGCAGGGGCCTTTAAACTATGGCTACACCTTC. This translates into CASSLGQGPLNYGYTF.